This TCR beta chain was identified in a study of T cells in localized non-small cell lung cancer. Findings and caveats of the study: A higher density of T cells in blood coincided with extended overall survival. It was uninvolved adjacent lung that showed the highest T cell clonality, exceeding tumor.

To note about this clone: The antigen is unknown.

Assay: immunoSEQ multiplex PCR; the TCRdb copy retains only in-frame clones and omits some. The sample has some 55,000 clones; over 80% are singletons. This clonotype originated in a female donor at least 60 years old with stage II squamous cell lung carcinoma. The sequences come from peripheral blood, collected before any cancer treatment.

CDR3 sequence: CASSLTRGTNEKLFF. Here the CDR3 DNA reads TGTGCCAGCAGTTTGACCCGCGGCACTAATGAAAAACTGTTTTTT. The gene calls are TRBV27 and TRBJ1-4; D is unresolved. The germline gives CDR1 MNHEY, CDR2 SMNVEV (reference sequence). V lost 3 bases and J lost 2, with 10 bases in between. The CDR3 spans 15 residues.